These T cell receptor beta chains were read from a single sample in a study of post-analysis software for immune sequencing data. TCRdb re-derived calls from the PCR reads in MiXCR, one entry per CDR3 protein. The sample lists roughly 870,000 distinct CDR3 sequences; about 57% were seen once. Material: blood. These receptors were collected from a girl between 10 and 17 years old with multiple sclerosis. Each CDR3 is given with its conserved first and last residue. D genes are given only for firm matches. Clone size is given for some rows only: seen once, a few or many times, or a class if the clone is expanded.

j_call d_call clone_size v_call cdr3_aa
TRBJ2-5 NA few TRBV20-1 CSATRQAQETQYF
TRBJ2-7 NA NA TRBV25-1 CASSVGILPYEQYF
TRBJ1-1 NA few TRBV29-1 CSAQMAGEAFF
TRBJ2-3 TRBD2 NA TRBV12-3/TRBV12-4 CASRGGNTDTQYF
TRBJ2-4 TRBD2 NA TRBV20-1 CSARDSGLAGGSGAKNIQYF
TRBJ2-1 NA NA TRBV5-1 CASSLDAKSRLSYNEQFF
TRBJ2-4 TRBD1 few TRBV6-4 CASRRTGAYERYF
TRBJ2-1 NA NA TRBV6-2/TRBV6-3 CASSYASDNEQFF
TRBJ2-7 TRBD2 NA TRBV5-1 CASSLVGLESYEQYF
NA NA NA TRBV7-9 CASSLVRGSLHRETQYF
TRBJ2-3 NA NA TRBV7-2 CASSRRIATITSTDTQYF
TRBJ2-5 NA NA TRBV5-1 CASSSLARQETRYF
TRBJ2-7 TRBD2 NA TRBV5-1 CASSRIVASGTIPSYVQYF
TRBJ2-3 TRBD2 once TRBV5-6 CASRGTSGPSTDTQYF
TRBJ2-7 TRBD1 NA TRBV7-2 CASWRTGPSEQYF
TRBJ2-1 NA NA TRBV4-1 CASSQDLRRDEQFF
TRBJ1-5 TRBD1 NA TRBV5-5 CASSNQGARNQPQHF
TRBJ1-2 NA NA TRBV25-1 CASSELGYTF
TRBJ1-1 NA NA TRBV12-3/TRBV12-4 CASSLLAHEAFF
TRBJ2-5 NA few TRBV5-1 CPGTPLESQETQYF
TRBJ2-1 TRBD2 once TRBV5-1 CASSWVQRGGIEQFF
TRBJ2-1 NA once TRBV7-2 CASSLRGPTDYNEQFF
TRBJ2-5 TRBD2 few TRBV28 CASSLASAGRETQYF
NA NA NA TRBV5-1 CASSLAQGISYEQYF
NA NA NA TRBV7-9 CASAISGLRYEQYF
TRBJ2-5 NA NA TRBV6-1 CASSERERQTQYF
TRBJ2-7 NA NA TRBV30 CAWSVLYEQYF
TRBJ2-1 NA once TRBV5-5 CASSSGPKNEQFF
NA TRBD1 NA TRBV5-1 CANSLNPGTGTYEQYF
TRBJ2-3 NA NA TRBV20-1 CSASSPRGEADTQYF
TRBJ2-3 NA few TRBV7-3 CASSLFGPDTQYF
TRBJ2-5 NA once TRBV7-8 CASSSEGTQETQYF
TRBJ1-5 NA NA TRBV29-1 CSVERQSGADSNQPQHF
TRBJ2-3 NA NA TRBV29-1 CSVEDLPVRGTDTQYF
TRBJ1-1 TRBD1 NA TRBV7-9 CASSPQGEPEAFF
TRBJ2-4 TRBD1 NA TRBV29-1 CSVAGQGGLAKNIQYF
TRBJ2-7 TRBD1 NA TRBV5-1 CASSFGTGKHYEQYF
TRBJ2-1 NA few TRBV20-1 CSARVVPRDNEQFF
TRBJ2-5 TRBD2 few TRBV6-5 CASSYSMVSGRGETQYF
TRBJ1-2 NA NA TRBV11-3 CASSRPNSGANYGYTF
TRBJ1-2 TRBD1 few TRBV29-1 CSGSRDSYGYTF
TRBJ1-2 TRBD1 NA TRBV6-6 CASTLPTGERGYTF
TRBJ2-5 NA NA TRBV10-3 CAISPQGGQETQYF
TRBJ1-2 NA NA TRBV20-1 CSATRGNYGYTF
TRBJ1-2 NA NA TRBV7-8 CASSLERGRGYTF
TRBJ2-1 NA NA TRBV2 CASSESQRYNEQFF
TRBJ2-3 TRBD2 NA TRBV20-1 CSARASGSTPDTQYF